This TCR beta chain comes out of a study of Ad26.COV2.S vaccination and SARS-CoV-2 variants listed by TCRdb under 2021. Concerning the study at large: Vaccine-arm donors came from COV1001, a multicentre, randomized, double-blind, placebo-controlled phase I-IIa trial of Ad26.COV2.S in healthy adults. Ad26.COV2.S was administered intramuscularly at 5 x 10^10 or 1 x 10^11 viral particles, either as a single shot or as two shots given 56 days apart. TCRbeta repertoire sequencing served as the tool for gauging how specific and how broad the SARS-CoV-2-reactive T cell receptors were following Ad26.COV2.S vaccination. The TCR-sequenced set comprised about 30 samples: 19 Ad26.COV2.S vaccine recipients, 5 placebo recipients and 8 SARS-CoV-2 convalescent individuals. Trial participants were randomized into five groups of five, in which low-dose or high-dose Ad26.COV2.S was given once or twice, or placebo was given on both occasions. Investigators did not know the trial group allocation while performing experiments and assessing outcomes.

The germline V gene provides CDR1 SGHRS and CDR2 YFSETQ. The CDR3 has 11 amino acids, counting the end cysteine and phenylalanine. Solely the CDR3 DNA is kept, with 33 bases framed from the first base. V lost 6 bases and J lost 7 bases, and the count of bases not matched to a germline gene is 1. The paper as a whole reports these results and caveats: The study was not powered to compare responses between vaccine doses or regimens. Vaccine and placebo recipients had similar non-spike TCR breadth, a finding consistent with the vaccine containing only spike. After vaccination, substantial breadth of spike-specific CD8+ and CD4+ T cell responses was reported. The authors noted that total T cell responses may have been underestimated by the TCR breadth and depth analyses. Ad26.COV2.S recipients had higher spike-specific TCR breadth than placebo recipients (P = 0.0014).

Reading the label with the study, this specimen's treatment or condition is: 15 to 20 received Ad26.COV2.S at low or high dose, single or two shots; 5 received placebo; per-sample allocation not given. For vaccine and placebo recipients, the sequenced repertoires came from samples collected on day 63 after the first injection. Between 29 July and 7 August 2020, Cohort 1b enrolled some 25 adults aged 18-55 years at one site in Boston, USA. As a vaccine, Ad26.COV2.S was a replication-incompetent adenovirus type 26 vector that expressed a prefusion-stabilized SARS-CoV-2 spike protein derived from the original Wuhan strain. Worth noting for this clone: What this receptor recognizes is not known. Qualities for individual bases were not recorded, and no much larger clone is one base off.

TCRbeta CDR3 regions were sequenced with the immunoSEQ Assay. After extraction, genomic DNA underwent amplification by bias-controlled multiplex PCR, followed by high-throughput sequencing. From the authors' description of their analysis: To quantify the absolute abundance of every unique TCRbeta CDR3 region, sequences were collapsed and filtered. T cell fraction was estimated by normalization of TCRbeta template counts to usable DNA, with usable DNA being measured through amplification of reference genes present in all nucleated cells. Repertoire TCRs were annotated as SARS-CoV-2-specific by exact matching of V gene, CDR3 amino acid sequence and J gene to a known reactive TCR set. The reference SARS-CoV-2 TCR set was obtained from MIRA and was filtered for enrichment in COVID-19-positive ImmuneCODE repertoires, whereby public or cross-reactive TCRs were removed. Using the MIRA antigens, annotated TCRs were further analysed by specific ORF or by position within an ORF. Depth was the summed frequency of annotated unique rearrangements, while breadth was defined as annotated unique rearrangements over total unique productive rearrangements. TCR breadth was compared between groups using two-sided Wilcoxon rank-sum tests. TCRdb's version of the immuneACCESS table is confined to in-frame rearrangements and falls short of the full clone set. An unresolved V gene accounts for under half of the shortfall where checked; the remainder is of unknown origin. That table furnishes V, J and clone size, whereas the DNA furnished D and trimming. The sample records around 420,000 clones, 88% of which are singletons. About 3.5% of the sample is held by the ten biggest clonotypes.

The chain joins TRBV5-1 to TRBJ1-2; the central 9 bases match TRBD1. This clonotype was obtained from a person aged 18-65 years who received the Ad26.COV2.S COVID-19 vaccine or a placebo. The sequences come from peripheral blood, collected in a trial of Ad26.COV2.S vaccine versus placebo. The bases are TGCGCCAGCAAACAGGGGGCTGGCTACACCTTC. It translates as CASKQGAGYTF.